The 19 T cell receptor beta chains below were found in one sample sequenced in a study of neurological immune-mediated disorders. TCRdb recomputed calls from the 5' RACE reads with MiXCR, one row per CDR3 protein. This sample carries tens of thousands of distinct CDR3 sequences, over 6.5% of them seen once, and the ten largest clones take less than 5%. The sequenced sample was PBMCs. Source of these receptors: a woman aged 40-49 years in good health.

This clonotype has at least ten counts. The V gene is TRBV5-1, the J gene TRBJ2-1, with D tentatively TRBD1 or TRBD2 (5 bases each). Deletions cut 4 bases from V and 8 bases from J, with 10 bases between. Germline CDR1 and CDR2: SGHRS and YFSETQ. CDR3 length: 12 amino acids. The CDR3 loop reads CASSRDRYEQFF. CDR3 DNA sequence: TGCGCCAGCAGCAGGGACCGGTATGAGCAGTTCTTC.

This clonotype was seen at least ten times. The gene calls are TRBV4-3 and TRBJ1-6; 8 positions match TRBD1. This CDR3 comprises 15 residues. J lost 10 bases, V lost 0 bases, and 5 bases had no gene match. Germline V CDR1 and CDR2: LGHNA, YSLEER. CDR3 DNA: TGCGCCAGCAGCCAAGATGACAGGGGCTCCTCACCCCTCCACTTT. It encodes CASSQDDRGSSPLHF.

This clonotype occurred many times. The genes are TRBV6-6 and TRBJ1-4, with 8 positions matching TRBD1. Germline CDR1 is MNHNY and CDR2 is SVGAGI (reference sequence). This CDR3 spans 15 amino acids. The ends lost 6 bases at V and 0 bases at J; junction bases unmatched: 3. The chain's CDR3 is CASRGDRPTNEKLFF. The CDR3 DNA sequence: TGTGCCAGCAGAGGGGACAGGCCAACTAATGAAAAACTGTTTTTT.

At least ten counts were recorded for this clonotype. The rearrangement links TRBV7-7 to TRBJ2-3; tentative D call: TRBD1 (5 bases). Germline loops: CDR1 SSHAT, CDR2 FNYEAQ (reference sequence). The V gene lost 5 bases and the J gene lost 5 bases, with 14 bases spanning the gap. CDR3 size: 14 residues. The CDR3 sequence is CASSPSGPRDTQYF. The CDR3, as DNA: TGTGCCAGCAGCCCTTCAGGGCCAAGAGATACGCAGTATTTT.

In this sample, this clonotype turned up many times. J is TRBJ1-2 and V is TRBV5-6; 7 bases match TRBD1. The CDR3 runs to 14 residues. Germline assignment: CDR1 SGHDT and CDR2 YYEEEE. With V trimmed by 3 bases and J by 6 bases, 8 bases remained unmatched. CDR3 loop: CASSYISGQHGYTF. CDR3 bases: TGTGCCAGCAGCTACATCTCGGGACAGCATGGCTACACCTTC.

Sample share makes this clonotype medium-sized (0.01 to 0.1%). This chain uses TRBV29-1 with TRBJ1-1; 9 bases fit TRBD1. CDR1 is SQVTM and CDR2 is ANQGSEA in the germline V gene. This CDR3 is built from 13 residues. J lost 4 bases, V lost 6 bases, and 6 bases had no gene match. In DNA, the CDR3 is TGCAGCGTCAGCACAGGGGGCGGCACTGAAGCTTTCTTT. Residues: CSVSTGGGTEAFF.

Ten or more counts support this clonotype. The gene calls are TRBV5-1 and TRBJ2-7; TRBD1 matches at 9 bases. V lost 0 bases, J lost 5 bases, and 6 bases stayed unmatched. The CDR3 runs to 15 residues. Germline V gene lookup returns CDR1 SGHRS and CDR2 YFSETQ. The CDR3 reads CASSLVGDRVDEQYF. DNA of the CDR3: TGCGCCAGCAGCTTGGTGGGGGACAGGGTCGACGAGCAGTACTTC.

In its sample, this clonotype was seen many times. This rearrangement joins TRBV6-1 to TRBJ2-7, with 8 bases fitting TRBD1. The CDR3 extends over 14 amino acids. J lost 3 bases, V lost 7 bases, and 8 bases had no gene match. CDR1 MNHNS and CDR2 SASEGT come from the germline V gene. The CDR3 reads CASTRTGLGYEQYF. The CDR3, as DNA: TGTGCCAGCACGAGGACAGGGTTGGGCTACGAGCAGTACTTC.

This clonotype was recorded at least ten times. V usage is TRBV5-1 and J usage is TRBJ2-3; 11 bases agree with TRBD2. There are 16 residues in the CDR3. V shed 2 bases, J shed 0 bases, and the junction held 2 bases outside the gene matches. Per the germline V gene, CDR1 is SGHRS and CDR2 is YFSETQ. The CDR3 loop reads CASSLLAGESTDTQYF. In DNA, the CDR3 is TGCGCCAGCAGCTTACTAGCGGGAGAGAGCACAGATACGCAGTATTTT.

The table lists this clonotype with many counts. V is TRBV6-2 or TRBV6-3 and J is TRBJ2-1; TRBD2 is a possible D gene (6 bases). The germline gives CDR1 MNHEY, CDR2 SVGEGT. The V end lost 3 bases, the J end lost 7 bases, and 22 bases lay between the germline ends. The CDR3 has 17 residues. The CDR3 sequence is CASSYGVIGEARNEQFF. The CDR3 DNA reads as TGTGCCAGCAGTTATGGGGTCATAGGGGAGGCGAGAAATGAGCAGTTCTTC.

This clonotype occurred many times. The chain joins TRBV5-1 to TRBJ2-5, with 8 bases that match TRBD1. Losses at the gene ends were 1 base for V and 5 bases for J; bases not matched to a gene: 10. CDR1 SGHRS and CDR2 YFSETQ come from the germline V gene. The CDR3 runs 16 residues. CDR3 bases: TGCGCCAGCAGCTTGCTGACAGGGGCGCAGTCGGAGACCCAGTACTTC. Its translation is CASSLLTGAQSETQYF. Supplemented by reference TRBV5-1 and TRBJ2-5, the full variable domain reads KAGVTQTPRYLIKTRGQQVTLSCSPISGHRSVSWYQQTPGQGLQFLFEYFSETQRNKGNFPGRFSGRQFSNSRSEMNVSTLELGDSALYLCASSLLTGAQSETQYFGPGTRLLVL.

This clonotype was observed many times. This rearrangement joins TRBV7-8 to TRBJ2-5, with TRBD1 matching 11 bases. The CDR3 sequence is 12 residues long. V lost 4 bases to trimming and J lost 9 bases; unmatched junction nucleotides: 1. Germline V gives CDR1 SGHVS, CDR2 FQNEAQ. This CDR3 is CASSWGQGAQYF. CDR3 nucleotide sequence: TGTGCCAGCAGCTGGGGACAGGGGGCCCAGTACTTC.

This clonotype has at least ten counts. V and J are TRBV5-8 and TRBJ2-1; 10 positions agree with TRBD2. Trimming took 4 bases from V and 3 from J; bases not matched to a gene: 13. CDR3 size: 18 residues. Germline loops: CDR1 SGHTS, CDR2 YDEGEE. CDR3 sequence (DNA): TGTGCCAGCAGCCCGTCGGGGTTAGCGGGAGGTATCTACAATGAGCAGTTCTTC. As protein: CASSPSGLAGGIYNEQFF. The variable domain in full, with the rest retrieved from reference TRBV5-8 and TRBJ2-1, is EAGVTQSPTHLIKTRGQQATLRCSPISGHTSVYWYQQALGLGLQFLLWYDEGEERNRGNFPPRFSGRQFPNYSSELNVNALELEDSALYLCASSPSGLAGGIYNEQFFGPGTRLTVL.

This clonotype was observed at least ten times. The rearrangement joins TRBV6-1 to TRBJ2-2; the D gene is possibly TRBD1 (6 bases). V was pared by 7 bases and J by 0 bases, with 12 bases between. This CDR3 has 15 residues. Germline V gene lookup returns CDR1 MNHNS and CDR2 SASEGT. CDR3 bases: TGTGCCAGCACCCAACAGGGACCGAACACCGGGGAGCTGTTTTTT. It translates to CASTQQGPNTGELFF.

Judged by abundance, this clonotype is medium-sized. The CDR3 DNA sequence: TGTGCCAGCAGCCTAAAAACGGGACAGAGGCTAAGGCGGGTTGAGCAGTTCTTC. Translation: CASSLKTGQRLRRVEQFF. V usage is TRBV7-2 and J usage is TRBJ2-1; 7 nucleotides align to TRBD1. The CDR3 loop spans 18 amino acids. Germline-derived CDR1 and CDR2 are SGHTA and FQGNSA. V was pared by 5 bases and J by 9 bases, with 22 bases of the junction left unmatched.

This clonotype was found many times. The chain couples TRBV7-2 to TRBJ2-1, with TRBD1 as a possible D gene (6 bases). Germline loops: CDR1 SGHTA, CDR2 FQGNSA. The CDR3 has 13 amino acids. Trimming took off 5 bases at V and 4 bases at J, with 9 bases between the two ends. The CDR3 nucleotides are TGTGCCAGCAGCGAGGGGGTGTACAATGAGCAGTTCTTC. Protein product: CASSEGVYNEQFF.

This clonotype was counted ten times or more. J is TRBJ1-1 and V is TRBV6-6, with D unclear. This CDR3 comprises 13 residues. Germline lookup yields CDR1 MNHNY and CDR2 SVGAGI (reference sequence). V was clipped by 7 bases and J by 6 bases, with 15 bases between them. CDR3 nucleotides: TGTGCCAGCACCCGACCGGGGATCGCTGAAGCTTTCTTT. It codes for CASTRPGIAEAFF.

This clonotype is labeled medium-sized. V gene TRBV28 combines with J gene TRBJ2-4; TRBD1 might be the D (6 bases). The CDR3 length is 20 residues. CDR1 and CDR2 (germline): MDHEN, SYDVKM. Trimming shortened V by 5 bases and J by 1 base, and 27 bases separated the two germline ends. The CDR3 loop reads CASSPAPKGHSGMAKNIQYF. The CDR3 DNA sequence: TGTGCCAGCAGTCCCGCCCCCAAGGGACACTCAGGGATGGCCAAAAACATTCAGTACTTC.

This clonotype was seen many times. The V call is TRBV6-6, the J call TRBJ2-7; the match to TRBD1 covers 12 bases. Germline CDR1 reads MNHNY; CDR2 reads SVGAGI (reference sequence). CDR3 length: 15 residues. With 0 bases clipped from V and 7 bases from J, the junction kept 4 bases outside the gene matches. The CDR3 loop is CASSYSGQGAREQYF. CDR3 coding DNA: TGTGCCAGCAGTTACTCGGGACAGGGGGCGAGGGAGCAGTACTTC.